Listed below are T cell receptor beta chains from one sample, sequenced in a study of Ad26.COV2.S vaccination and SARS-CoV-2 variants. The table came from immunoSEQ multiplex PCR; TCRdb's copy has only in-frame clones and leaves some out. The table includes roughly 410,000 clones, 83% detected once. This specimen consisted of peripheral blood, obtained in a trial of Ad26.COV2.S vaccine versus placebo. The receptors stem from a person aged 18-65 years who received the Ad26.COV2.S COVID-19 vaccine or a placebo. Each CDR3 is given with its conserved first and last residue. The order of the fields is D gene, clone size, V gene, J gene, CDR3 DNA, CDR3 protein. D genes are given only for firm matches. Clone size is given for some rows only: seen once, a few or many times, or a class if the clone is expanded.

.,.,TRBV5-4,TRBJ1-4,TGTGCCAGCAGCTCCGGGACCGCGAATGAAAAACTGTTTTTT,CASSSGTANEKLFF
TRBD1,.,TRBV4-1,TRBJ1-5,TGCGCCAGCAGCCAAGAAAGGGGCAGGGGGAACAATCAGCCCCAGCATTTT,CASSQERGRGNNQPQHF
.,.,TRBV27,TRBJ2-3,TGTGCCAGCAGTCTACCATCCCCTACGCAGTATTTT,CASSLPSPTQYF
TRBD1,.,TRBV24-1,TRBJ2-2,TGTGCCACCAGTGACCCCGGACAGGGGGGCTTGGGCACCGGGGAGCTGTTTTTT,CATSDPGQGGLGTGELFF
TRBD1,.,TRBV5-1,TRBJ2-1,TGCGCCAGCAGCTTGATCAGGACAGGGCTCAATGAGCAGTTCTTC,CASSLIRTGLNEQFF
.,.,TRBV25-1,TRBJ1-1,TGTGCCAGCAGGATTCAATTGGGCACTGAAGCTTTCTTT,CASRIQLGTEAFF
.,.,TRBV10-3,TRBJ2-7,TGTGCCACCCGACGCCGATTCACCGAGCAGTACTTC,CATRRRFTEQYF
TRBD1,.,TRBV6-2/TRBV6-3,TRBJ1-1,TGTGCCAGCAGTTTCCCTAAAGACAGGGCGGACATGAACACTGAAGCTTTCTTT,CASSFPKDRADMNTEAFF
.,.,TRBV6-5,TRBJ1-2,TGTGCCAGCAGGACGACAGCTGGCTATGGCTACACCTTC,CASRTTAGYGYTF
.,.,TRBV6-6,TRBJ1-1,TGTGCCAGCAGCTTATCGGAAGGGGGTGGGGTTATGACTTTCTTT,CASSLSEGGGVMTFF
TRBD1,.,TRBV2,TRBJ1-5,TGTGCCACCCAAAGGGACAGGGGCAATCAGCCCCAGCATTTT,CATQRDRGNQPQHF
.,medium-sized,TRBV7-9,TRBJ2-3,TGTGCCAGCACCTATCCTCGAGGGACTGCCACAGATACGCAGTATTTT,CASTYPRGTATDTQYF
TRBD2,many,TRBV7-9,TRBJ2-1,TGTGCCAGCAGCCTGAGGGGACTAGCGGGAGTCGAGCGTGAGCAGTTCTTC,CASSLRGLAGVEREQFF
TRBD2,.,TRBV4-2,TRBJ2-5,TGTGCCAGCAGCCCCCGACTAGCGGGGGGGCCGGAGACCCAGTACTTC,CASSPRLAGGPETQYF
TRBD1,.,TRBV6-1,TRBJ2-2,TGTGCCAGCAGTCAACAGGGGGCCGAGGGCGGGGAGCTGTTTTTT,CASSQQGAEGGELFF
.,.,TRBV3-1/TRBV3-2,TRBJ2-7,TGTGCCAGCAGCCAAAAAGGGAGATCCTACGAGCAGTACTTC,CASSQKGRSYEQYF
.,.,TRBV9,TRBJ2-1,TGTGCCAGCAGCGCAAAAGAATCCCGGGTAGCGGTCAATGAGCAGTTCTTC,CASSAKESRVAVNEQFF
.,once,TRBV2,TRBJ1-4,TGTGCCAGCAACTCCAGGGTGGGAAATGAAAAACTGTTTTTT,CASNSRVGNEKLFF
TRBD2,.,TRBV6-5,TRBJ2-3,TGTGCCAGCAGTTATCAGAGCGGGGTAATTGATACGCAGTATTTT,CASSYQSGVIDTQYF
.,.,TRBV3-1/TRBV3-2,TRBJ1-2,TGTGCCAGCAGCCAAGATATAAGGGTCGGCTACACCTTC,CASSQDIRVGYTF
.,.,TRBV29-1,TRBJ2-2,TGCAGCGTTGATTCGCCGGGAGGGGAGCTGTTTTTT,CSVDSPGGELFF
.,.,TRBV6-5,TRBJ2-7,TGTGCCAGCAGTTACGACAGAGCCTCTACGGAGCAGTACTTC,CASSYDRASTEQYF
.,.,TRBV28,TRBJ1-3,TGTGCCAGCAGCGAACAGGGAAGCGGAAACACCATATATTTT,CASSEQGSGNTIYF
.,.,TRBV5-4,TRBJ2-1,TGTGCCAGCAGCTTGAGGCTAGGTGGGGTTAATGAGCAGTTCTTC,CASSLRLGGVNEQFF
.,.,TRBV3-1/TRBV3-2,TRBJ1-1,TGTGCCAGCAGCCACAGACTTATAGGATCCACTGAAGCTTTCTTT,CASSHRLIGSTEAFF
TRBD2,.,TRBV4-1,TRBJ2-7,TGCGCCAGCAGCCAAGCTGGGGCTAGCGGCACCTCCTACGAGCAGTACTTC,CASSQAGASGTSYEQYF
.,.,TRBV10-3,TRBJ1-5,TGTGCCATCAGTGAGTTCGTGGGGGGGGTGAACAATCAGCCCCAGCATTTT,CAISEFVGGVNNQPQHF
TRBD2,.,TRBV9,TRBJ2-1,TGTGCCAGCAGCGTAAGGGAGGGGCAGTACAATGAGCAGTTCTTC,CASSVREGQYNEQFF
TRBD1,.,TRBV5-1,TRBJ2-2,TGCGCCAGCAGCCCGCACGAGGGGGCGCGCACCGGGGAGCTGTTTTTT,CASSPHEGARTGELFF
TRBD2,.,TRBV28,TRBJ2-1,TGTGCCAGCAGTTCCGCGGGACTAGCGGGCAATGAGCAGTTCTTC,CASSSAGLAGNEQFF
.,few,TRBV30,TRBJ1-5,TGTGCCTGGAGTGGGGGGGGCATTCGCAATCAGCCCCAGCATTTT,CAWSGGGIRNQPQHF
TRBD1,.,TRBV3-1/TRBV3-2,TRBJ1-1,TGTGCCAGCAGCCGACAGGGGGCTGGGATGAACACTGAAGCTTTCTTT,CASSRQGAGMNTEAFF
.,.,TRBV6-5,TRBJ2-3,TGTGCCAGCAGCTCGCCGGAGTCGCAGACAGATACGCAGTATTTT,CASSSPESQTDTQYF
.,.,TRBV5-1,TRBJ2-7,TGCGCCAGCAGCTTGAATACGAGGGGCGAGCAGTACTTC,CASSLNTRGEQYF
.,.,TRBV9,TRBJ2-3,TGTGCCAGCGATCTGTCAGGCGGCGATACGCAGTATTTT,CASDLSGGDTQYF
.,once,TRBV5-1,TRBJ1-1,TGCGCCAGCAGGAAAGACAGCCACACTGAAGCTTTCTTT,CASRKDSHTEAFF
.,once,TRBV5-5,TRBJ2-7,TGTGCCAGCAGCTTGGCCAGGGACGAGCAGTACTTC,CASSLARDEQYF
.,.,TRBV5-6,TRBJ2-3,TGTGCCAGCAGCTTGGAGCCAGATACGCAGTATTTT,CASSLEPDTQYF
.,.,TRBV5-1,TRBJ1-1,TGCGCCAGCAGCTTGAGGGACACTGAAGCTTTCTTT,CASSLRDTEAFF
TRBD1,.,TRBV7-6,TRBJ2-7,TGTGCCAGCAGCTTAGTCCGACAGGGGAAATACGAGCAGTACTTC,CASSLVRQGKYEQYF
TRBD1,.,TRBV10-3,TRBJ2-7,TGTGCCATCAGTGGAACAGGGACAGGGACCGGGCAGTACTTC,CAISGTGTGTGQYF
TRBD1,.,TRBV5-4,TRBJ1-1,TGTGCCAGCAGCACGGACAGGGACACTGAAGCTTTCTTT,CASSTDRDTEAFF
.,.,TRBV3-1/TRBV3-2,TRBJ2-1,TGTGCCAGCAGCCAAGAATGGAATGAGCAGTTCTTC,CASSQEWNEQFF
.,.,TRBV20-1,TRBJ1-5,TGCAGTGCTAGTCTGCCCCAGGGAGGGGCATTGCAGCCCCAGCATTTT,CSASLPQGGALQPQHF
.,many,TRBV30,TRBJ1-3,TGTGCCTGGAGTGTCTCGGCTGGAAACACCATATATTTT,CAWSVSAGNTIYF
.,.,TRBV3-1/TRBV3-2,TRBJ1-3,TGTGCCAGCAGCCAAGGATGGCTCGGAAACACCATATATTTT,CASSQGWLGNTIYF
.,.,TRBV11-2,TRBJ2-1,TGTGCCAGCAGCTTAGTGCAGGGATCCTACAATGAGCAGTTCTTC,CASSLVQGSYNEQFF
TRBD1,.,TRBV24-1,TRBJ1-1,TGTGCCACCAGTGATCCTCGGACAGGGAACACTGAAGCTTTCTTT,CATSDPRTGNTEAFF
.,.,TRBV29-1,TRBJ2-3,TGCAGCGTTGAAGGCCGACTCCGCACAGATACGCAGTATTTT,CSVEGRLRTDTQYF
.,once,TRBV18,TRBJ1-1,TGTGCCAGCTCATCTCAGATGAACACTGAAGCTTTCTTT,CASSSQMNTEAFF